This record looks at one T cell receptor (beta chain) sequence and its context. The CDR3 extends over 11 amino acids. Germline lookup yields CDR1 LNHDA and CDR2 SQIVND (reference sequence). Trimming removed 4 bases from V and 6 bases from J, with 5 bases in between. These data are taken from a study of blood T cell repertoires in COVID-19. Authors' data handling: For nucleated cells, counts were estimated from reference gene primer amplification. Produced via immunoSEQ multiplex PCR; TCRdb's table is partial and in-frame only. That table supplies the V and J calls and clone size; D and trimming were determined from the DNA. Of under 90,000 clones in the sample, roughly 91% were seen once.

The TCR comes from a man between 35 and 55 years old with COVID-19, enrolled during active disease. Material: peripheral blood. The chain is built from TRBV19 and TRBJ2-3; no clear D gene. The CDR3 DNA follows: TGTGCCAGTAGTAAACGGGATACGCAGTATTTT. As protein: CASSKRDTQYF.